The present T cell receptor (beta chain) was sequenced within a study of blood T cell repertoires in COVID-19. Study background: PBMCs, B-cell-depleted T cells, or T cells were the source of the cDNA or gDNA that made up the material.

Libraries were prepared by immunoSEQ multiplex PCR; TCRdb keeps only in-frame clonotypes and omits some of them. The data hold about 54,000 clones, with about 84% observed a single time. The germline CDR1 and CDR2 sequences are SGDLS and YYNGEE. With 2 bases clipped from V and 3 bases from J, the junction kept 10 bases outside the gene matches. The CDR3 consists of 16 residues. Sequencing was performed on peripheral blood. The clonotype comes from a man aged 35-49 years with active COVID-19. This sequence joins TRBV9 and TRBJ1-2; 7 bases map to TRBD1. The CDR3 DNA reads TGTGCCAGCAGCGTGGGATTGGGTACAGGGGACTATGGCTACACCTTC. Amino acids: CASSVGLGTGDYGYTF.